Presented here are 3 T cell receptor beta chains from one specimen sequenced in a study of T cells expressing NK-cell markers. For each CDR3 protein, TCRdb gives one entry from its re-call of the 5' RACE reads, without DNA. The specimen's table records 500,000 to 600,000 distinct CDR3 sequences. The sequenced sample was blood T cells: a sorted CD56 or NKG2C T cell subset, CD4+ or CD8+ T cells, or bulk PBMC T cells (not recorded which). The source is a man younger than 30 in good health.

This rearrangement joins TRBV29-1 to TRBJ2-1; the TRBD1 assignment by TCRdb is unverifiable without DNA. CDR3 length: 13 amino acids. Looked up from germline, CDR1 is SQVTM and CDR2 is ANQGSEA. This chain's CDR3 is CSVTGTGRDEQFF.

This chain connects TRBV10-1 to TRBJ2-1; the D call from TCRdb, TRBD1, cannot be confirmed without DNA. The CDR3 length is 16 residues. The germline gives CDR1 WNHNN, CDR2 SYGVQD (reference sequence). The chain's CDR3 is CASSEGRGISYNEQFF.

The chain recombines TRBV15 with TRBJ2-2; TCRdb names TRBD1, which stays unverified in the absence of DNA. The CDR3 spans 14 residues. Germline CDR1 is LNHNV and CDR2 is YYDKDF (reference sequence). CDR3 region: CAIEKGLNTGELFF.